This T cell receptor (beta chain) was identified during a study of CD8 T cells in ankylosing spondylitis. The authors made TCR beta libraries by quantitative 5'-RACE with molecular barcodes. One entry per CDR3 protein results from TCRdb running MiXCR on the 5' RACE reads. The repertoire holds some 840,000 distinct CDR3 sequences, about 11% seen once, with roughly 0.51% in the top ten. Study observations and caveats: A number of the motif variants had already been described in reactive arthritis synovial fluid and blood. Several highly homologous variants formed a TCR beta motif that appeared characteristic of ankylosing spondylitis blood. In ankylosing spondylitis patients, matched synovial fluid reportedly showed significant enrichment of disease-linked clones.

The germline gives CDR1 MNHNS, CDR2 SASEGT. V gave up 5 bases and J gave up 6 bases, with 13 bases separating them. CDR3 length equals 14 residues. For this clonotype: The antigen is unknown.

The sequenced sample was blood, either unsorted or a sorted T cell fraction (not recorded which). The receptor comes from a male donor with ankylosing spondylitis. The chain joins TRBV6-1 to TRBJ1-4, with D maybe TRBD1 (5 bases). The DNA for the CDR3 is TGTGCCAGCAGTAGACAGTCTAAACATGAAAAACTGTTTTTT. This encodes CASSRQSKHEKLFF.